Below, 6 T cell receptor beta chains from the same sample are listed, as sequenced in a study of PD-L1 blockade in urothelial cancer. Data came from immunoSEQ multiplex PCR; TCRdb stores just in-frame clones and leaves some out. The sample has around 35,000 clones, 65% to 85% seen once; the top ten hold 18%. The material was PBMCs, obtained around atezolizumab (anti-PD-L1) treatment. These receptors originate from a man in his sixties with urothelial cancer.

DNA of the CDR3: TGCGCCAGCAGCTTCGGGACAGGGGTACACAATGAGCAGTTCTTC. This codes for CASSFGTGVHNEQFF. The chain uses TRBV5-1 and TRBJ2-1; 10 nucleotides match TRBD1. From germline, CDR1 is SGHRS and CDR2 YFSETQ. V dropped 2 bases and J dropped 5; count of bases not matched to a gene: 4. The CDR3 is made up of 15 amino acids.

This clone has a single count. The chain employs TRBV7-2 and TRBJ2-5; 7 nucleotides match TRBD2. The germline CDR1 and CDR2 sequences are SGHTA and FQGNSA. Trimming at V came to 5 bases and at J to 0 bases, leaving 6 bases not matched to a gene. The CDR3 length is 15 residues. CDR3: CASSQAGSNQETQYF. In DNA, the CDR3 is TGTGCCAGCAGCCAAGCGGGGTCAAACCAAGAGACCCAGTACTTC.

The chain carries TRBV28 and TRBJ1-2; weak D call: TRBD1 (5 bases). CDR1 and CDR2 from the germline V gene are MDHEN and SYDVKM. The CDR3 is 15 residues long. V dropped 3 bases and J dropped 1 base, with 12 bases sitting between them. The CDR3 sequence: CASSFRGSVNYGYTF. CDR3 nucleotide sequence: TGTGCCAGCAGTTTTAGGGGTTCCGTTAACTATGGCTACACCTTC.

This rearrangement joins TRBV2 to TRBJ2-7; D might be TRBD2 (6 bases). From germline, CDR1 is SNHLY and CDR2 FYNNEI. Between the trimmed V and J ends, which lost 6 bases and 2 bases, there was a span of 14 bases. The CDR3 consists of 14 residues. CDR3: CASSRGWVTYEQYF. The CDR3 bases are TGTGCCAGCAGCCGGGGGTGGGTAACCTACGAGCAGTACTTC.

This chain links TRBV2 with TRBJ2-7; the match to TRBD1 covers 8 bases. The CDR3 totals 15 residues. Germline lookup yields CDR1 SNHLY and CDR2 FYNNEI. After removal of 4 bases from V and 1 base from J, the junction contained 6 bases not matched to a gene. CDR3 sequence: CASSVGQGVSYEQYF. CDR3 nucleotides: TGTGCCAGCAGTGTAGGACAGGGTGTTTCCTACGAGCAGTACTTC.

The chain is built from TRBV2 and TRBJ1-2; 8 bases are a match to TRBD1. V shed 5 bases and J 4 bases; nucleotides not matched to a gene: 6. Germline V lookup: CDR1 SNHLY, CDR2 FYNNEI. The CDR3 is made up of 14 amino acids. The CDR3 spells CASSPGQGGYGYTF. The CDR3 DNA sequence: TGTGCCAGCAGTCCCGGACAGGGCGGCTATGGCTACACCTTC.